This T cell receptor (beta chain) came from a study of T-cell reconstitution after alpha-beta-depleted transplantation in children. Study conclusions and caveats: At day 60, the high TCRbeta diversity found in some patients originated from recipient T cells and thymic progenitors that had survived. Several hundred graft clones that had expanded were reportedly the source of alpha-beta T cells about two months after transplant. Once a year had passed after transplant, T-cell counts and diversity came mostly from newly produced T cells.

As it was prepared, the TCRbeta library received unique molecular identifiers. TCRdb redid the calling of the PCR reads with MiXCR, one entry per CDR3 protein. The sample consists of about 300,000 distinct CDR3 sequences, 10% of them appearing once. The CDR3 is 17 residues long. V was shortened by 8 bases and J by 6 bases, with 26 bases between the two germline ends. Per germline, CDR1 SEHNR and CDR2 FQNEAQ (reference sequence). The table lists this clonotype with many counts. What it recognizes is unknown. The sequencing here drew on PBMCs, taken before TCRalphabeta/CD19-depleted stem cell transplant. The TCR comes from a boy younger than two with acute myeloid leukemia, due to receive a stem cell transplant. This chain uses TRBV7-9 with TRBJ2-1, with D perhaps matching TRBD2 (7 bases). The chain's CDR3 is CASGPGELKWGGNEQFF. DNA for the CDR3: TGTGCCAGCGGACCAGGGGAGCTTAAGTGGGGGGGCAATGAGCAGTTCTTC.